The 14 T cell receptor beta chains below come from one sample, sequenced in a study of T cell repertoires in cytomegalovirus infection. TCRdb reanalysed the reads using MiXCR and keeps one entry per CDR3 protein. The table shows about 920,000 distinct CDR3 sequences, with 30% to 40% occurring only once. Antigen specificity for these receptors is unknown. Specimen: cultured CD8+ T cells from PBMCs, collected from culture after CMV antigen stimulation. The receptors shown here come from a human donor in good health (CMV status not recorded). Some clones in this sample may be carry-over from other donors' samples.

The chain has TRBV6-1 and TRBJ2-7; perhaps D is TRBD1 or TRBD2 (6 bases each). V was clipped by 1 base and J by 6 bases, with 16 bases between them. Germline-derived CDR1 and CDR2 are MNHNS and SASEGT. CDR3 size: 15 residues. The CDR3 sequence is CASSEGRGPSVEQYV. Written as DNA, the CDR3 is TGTGCCAGCAGTGAAGGACGGGGGCCCTCTGTCGAGCAGTACGTC.

This clonotype showed up many times. J is TRBJ2-1 and V is TRBV3-1; D is possibly TRBD2 (6 bases). The germline V gene has CDR1 LGHDT and CDR2 YNNKEL (reference sequence). The CDR3 sequence is 15 residues long. Deletions cut 1 base from V and 7 bases from J, with 14 bases between. CDR3 nucleotide sequence: TGTGCCAGCAGCCAAGTGTCGGCCCGGGGGAATGAGCAGTTCTTC. This sequence encodes CASSQVSARGNEQFF.

This clonotype was seen a few times. The gene calls are TRBV27 and TRBJ1-5, with 7 bases fitting TRBD1. With 7 bases clipped from V and 4 bases from J, the junction kept 10 bases outside the gene matches. From germline, CDR1 is MNHEY and CDR2 SMNVEV (reference sequence). This CDR3 is 15 amino acids long. The CDR3 region is CASTNTGVLNQPQHF. The DNA of the CDR3 is TGTGCCAGCACCAACACAGGGGTTTTAAATCAGCCCCAGCATTTT.

This clonotype has just a few counts. CDR3 in amino acids: CASSLSTGSPYEQYF. In nucleotides, the CDR3 is TGTGCCAGCAGCTTGAGCACAGGTTCCCCCTACGAGCAGTACTTC. This rearrangement joins TRBV11-2 to TRBJ2-7, with a possible D match to TRBD1 (5 bases). There are 15 residues in the CDR3. Germline-derived CDR1 and CDR2 are SGHAT and FQNNGV. Trimming took off 3 bases at V and 2 bases at J, with 14 bases between the two ends.

This clonotype showed up just a few times. In DNA form, the CDR3 reads TGTGCCACGGCGGGGGGCCTTGCAGAGACCCAGTACTTC. Amino acid sequence: CATAGGLAETQYF. This chain joins TRBV27 and TRBJ2-5; 8 positions match TRBD2. CDR3 size: 13 residues. Germline lookup yields CDR1 MNHEY and CDR2 SMNVEV (reference sequence). The V gene end was trimmed by 10 bases and the J gene end by 4 bases; junction bases not matched to a gene: 8.

This chain links TRBV12-3 or TRBV12-4 with TRBJ2-2, with D possibly being TRBD1 (6 bases). Trimming removed 3 bases from V and 4 bases from J, with 15 bases in between. The CDR3 contains 16 residues. The chain's CDR3 is CASSFVAGDLTGELFF. CDR3 nucleotide sequence: TGTGCCAGCAGTTTTGTGGCAGGGGACCTCACCGGGGAGCTGTTTTTT.

This chain uses TRBV27 with TRBJ1-3; no clear D. Deletions cut 5 bases from V and 4 bases from J, with 15 bases between. The CDR3 length is 15 residues. Germline V CDR1 and CDR2: MNHEY, SMNVEV (reference sequence). CDR3 sequence (DNA): TGTGCCAGCAGTCAAAGAGGCAGACCAGGAAACACCATATATTTT. The encoded protein is CASSQRGRPGNTIYF.

This chain links TRBV29-1 with TRBJ2-1; possible D gene TRBD2, 6 bases. CDR1 is SQVTM and CDR2 is ANQGSEA in the germline V gene. The CDR3 extends over 14 amino acids. V was shortened by 4 bases and J by 1 base, with 11 bases between the two germline ends. The CDR3 region is CSVAEGSSYNEQFF. In nucleotides, the CDR3 is TGCAGCGTTGCGGAGGGCAGTTCCTACAATGAGCAGTTCTTC.

The V gene is TRBV29-1, the J gene TRBJ1-1, with a weak D call TRBD1 (5 bases). This CDR3 has 13 residues. CDR1 SQVTM and CDR2 ANQGSEA come from the germline V gene. V shed 1 base and J shed 4 bases, with 10 bases lying between them. In DNA form, the CDR3 reads TGCAGCGTTGAAGTTCAGGGTGGCACTGAAGCTTTCTTT. Its protein product is CSVEVQGGTEAFF.

This clonotype was seen more than once but under ten times. This may be a read error: a much more frequent sequence differs by one nucleotide. The V gene is TRBV27, the J gene TRBJ2-2, with TRBD2 matching 7 bases. This CDR3 is built from 15 residues. V gave up 2 bases and J gave up 1 base; unmatched junction bases: 1. The germline gives CDR1 MNHEY, CDR2 SMNVEV (reference sequence). The CDR3 protein is CASSLPGGNTGELFF. As DNA, the CDR3 is TGTGCCAGCAGTTTACCGGGGGGGAACACCGGGGAGCTGTTTTTT.

As regards this clonotype: The junction does not match germline at one end; this may be a read error. The genes are TRBV19 and TRBJ1-1; no definite D call. The CDR3 extends over 13 amino acids. CDR1 LNHDA and CDR2 SQIVND come from the germline V gene (reference sequence). CDR3 DNA: TGTGTCAGTAGTATAGATCGGCGGACTGAAGCTTTCTTT. Encoded protein: CVSSIDRRTEAFF. The full variable domain, with the rest looked up from reference TRBV19 and TRBJ1-1, is DGGITQSPKYLFRKEGQNVTLSCEQNLNHDAMYWYRQDPGQGLRLIYYSQIVNDFQKGDIAEGYSVSREKKESFPLTVTSAQKNPTAFYLCVSSIDRRTEAFFGQGTRLTVV.

The J gene is TRBJ1-5, the V gene TRBV19; D is possibly TRBD1 (5 bases). The CDR3 runs 15 residues. The V end was cut by 8 bases, the J end by 2 bases, with 16 bases between. The germline V gene encodes CDR1 LNHDA and CDR2 SQIVND (reference sequence). CDR3 in DNA: TGTGCCAGTCGGGCAAGGGGTTGGGGCAATCAGCCCCAGCATTTT. Translated: CASRARGWGNQPQHF. Full variable domain (outside the CDR3, taken from reference TRBV19 and TRBJ1-5): DGGITQSPKYLFRKEGQNVTLSCEQNLNHDAMYWYRQDPGQGLRLIYYSQIVNDFQKGDIAEGYSVSREKKESFPLTVTSAQKNPTAFYLCASRARGWGNQPQHFGDGTRLSIL.

A few counts support this clonotype. The V call is TRBV6-1, the J call TRBJ2-7; the D gene is possibly TRBD1 (6 bases). From germline, CDR1 is MNHNS and CDR2 SASEGT. This CDR3 contains 14 residues. V was cut by 5 bases and J by 2 bases, with 13 bases left in between. The CDR3 DNA sequence: TGTGCCAGCAGTAACCGGGACACGACCTACGAGCAGTACTTC. It encodes CASSNRDTTYEQYF.

This clonotype was seen many times. This chain uses TRBV4-1 with TRBJ2-3; 11 bases fit TRBD2. J was trimmed by 14 bases and V by 1 base; bases with no gene match: 8. The CDR3 covers 14 residues. The germline gives CDR1 MGHRA, CDR2 YSYEKL. The CDR3 DNA follows: TGCGCCAGCAGCCAAGGCCTAGCGGGGGGTCGAAGGTATTTT. As protein: CASSQGLAGGRRYF.